The T cell receptor beta chain under discussion was sequenced for a study of shared clonotypes between healthy human individuals. Turning to the study itself: Every donor yielded three CD4 naive, three CD4 memory, two CD8 naive and one CD8 memory plate. Study-wide findings and caveats: Naive CD4 clonotypes overlapped across a handful of donors at 4.5% to 5.5%.

This clone has a single count. Antigen specificity is unknown. Assay: immunoSEQ multiplex PCR; the TCRdb copy retains only in-frame clones and omits some. The sample lists roughly 520,000 clones, approximately 95% seen once, with about 0.06% in the top ten. None of the donors, who were healthy HIV-negative adults, had recently had acute infections or vaccinations. Adult Caucasians living in Nashville, Tennessee made up all of the donors. J gave up 1 base and V 5 bases, and 4 bases lay outside the gene matches. The CDR3 loop spans 14 amino acids. The V gene's germline CDR1 is SGHRS and CDR2 YFSETQ. The chain couples TRBV5-1 to TRBJ1-1, with 8 bases lining up with TRBD1. The origin of this receptor is a woman aged 25 to 45 in good health. The specimen was naive CD4+ T cells sorted from blood. Subset specified: CD45RA+ positively selected. CDR3 sequence (DNA): TGCGCCAGCAGGCCGGGACAGGCGAACACTGAAGCTTTCTTT. Translation: CASRPGQANTEAFF.